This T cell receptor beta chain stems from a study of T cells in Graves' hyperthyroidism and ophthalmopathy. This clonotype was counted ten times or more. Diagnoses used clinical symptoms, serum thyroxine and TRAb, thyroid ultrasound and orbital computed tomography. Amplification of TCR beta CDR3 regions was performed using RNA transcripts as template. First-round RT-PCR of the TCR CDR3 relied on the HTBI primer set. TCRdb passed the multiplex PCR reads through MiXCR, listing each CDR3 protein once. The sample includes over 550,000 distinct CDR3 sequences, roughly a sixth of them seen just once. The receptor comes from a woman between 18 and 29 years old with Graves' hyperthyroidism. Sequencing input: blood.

The CDR3 protein is CSVEDRGAGLAYEQYF. The CDR3 bases are TGCAGCGTTGAAGATCGAGGAGCAGGGCTAGCCTACGAGCAGTACTTC. The chain uses TRBV29-1 and TRBJ2-7; D perhaps matches TRBD1 (5 bases). V lost 0 bases and J 2 bases, leaving 17 bases between the germline ends. The germline gives CDR1 SQVTM, CDR2 ANQGSEA. The CDR3 is made up of 16 amino acids.